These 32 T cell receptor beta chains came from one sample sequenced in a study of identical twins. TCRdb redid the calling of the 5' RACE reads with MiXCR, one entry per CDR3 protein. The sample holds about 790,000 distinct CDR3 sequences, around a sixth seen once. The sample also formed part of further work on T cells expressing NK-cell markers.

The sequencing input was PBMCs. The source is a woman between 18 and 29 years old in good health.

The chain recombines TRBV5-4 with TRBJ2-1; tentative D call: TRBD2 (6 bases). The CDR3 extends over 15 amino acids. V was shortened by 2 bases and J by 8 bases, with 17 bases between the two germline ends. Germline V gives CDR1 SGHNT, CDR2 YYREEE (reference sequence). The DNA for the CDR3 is TGTGCCAGCAGCTTTCTTACGGGAGTATTCCATGAGCAGTTCTTC. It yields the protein CASSFLTGVFHEQFF.

The CDR3 nucleotides read TGTGCCAGCAGCGTAGACGCAGCAAGCTCCTACGAGCAGTACTTC. This sequence encodes CASSVDAASSYEQYF. The J gene is TRBJ2-7, the V gene TRBV9; D not certain. Between the trimmed V and J ends, which lost 0 bases and 0 bases, there was a span of 10 bases. CDR1 SGDLS and CDR2 YYNGEE come from the germline V gene. This CDR3 region has 15 residues.

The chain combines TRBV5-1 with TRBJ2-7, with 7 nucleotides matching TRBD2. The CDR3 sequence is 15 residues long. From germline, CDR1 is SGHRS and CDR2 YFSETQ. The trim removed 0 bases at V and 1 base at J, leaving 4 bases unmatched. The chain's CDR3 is CASSLGPAGSYEQYF. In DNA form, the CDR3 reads TGCGCCAGCAGCTTGGGTCCAGCGGGATCCTACGAGCAGTACTTC.

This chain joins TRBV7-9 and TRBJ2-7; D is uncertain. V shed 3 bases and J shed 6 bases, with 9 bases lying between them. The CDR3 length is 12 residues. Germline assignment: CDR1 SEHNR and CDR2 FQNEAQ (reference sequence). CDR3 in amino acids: CASSFLSSEQYF. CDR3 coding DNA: TGTGCCAGCAGCTTTTTGTCGAGCGAGCAGTACTTC.

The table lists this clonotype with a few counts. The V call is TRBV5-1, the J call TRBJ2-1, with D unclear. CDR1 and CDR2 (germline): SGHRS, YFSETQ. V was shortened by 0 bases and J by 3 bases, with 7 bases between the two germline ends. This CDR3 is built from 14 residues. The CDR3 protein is CASSLEGHYNEQFF. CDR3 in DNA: TGCGCCAGCAGCTTGGAAGGGCACTACAATGAGCAGTTCTTC.

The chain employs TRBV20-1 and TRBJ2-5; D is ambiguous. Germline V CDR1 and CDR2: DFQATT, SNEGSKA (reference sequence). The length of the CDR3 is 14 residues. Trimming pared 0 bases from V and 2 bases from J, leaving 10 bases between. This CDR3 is CSARDTAGQETQYF. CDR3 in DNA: TGCAGTGCTAGAGATACGGCAGGACAAGAGACCCAGTACTTC.

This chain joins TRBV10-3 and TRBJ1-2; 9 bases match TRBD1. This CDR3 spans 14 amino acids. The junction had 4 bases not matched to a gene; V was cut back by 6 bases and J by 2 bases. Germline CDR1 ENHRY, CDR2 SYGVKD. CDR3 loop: CAISGTGRNYGYTF. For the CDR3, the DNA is TGTGCCATCAGCGGGACAGGGCGGAACTATGGCTACACCTTC.

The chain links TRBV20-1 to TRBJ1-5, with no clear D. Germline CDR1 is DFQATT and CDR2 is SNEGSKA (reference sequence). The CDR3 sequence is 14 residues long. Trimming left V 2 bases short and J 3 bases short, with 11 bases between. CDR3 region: CSARRTGNNQPQHF. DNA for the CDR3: TGCAGTGCTAGAAGAACGGGCAACAATCAGCCCCAGCATTTT.

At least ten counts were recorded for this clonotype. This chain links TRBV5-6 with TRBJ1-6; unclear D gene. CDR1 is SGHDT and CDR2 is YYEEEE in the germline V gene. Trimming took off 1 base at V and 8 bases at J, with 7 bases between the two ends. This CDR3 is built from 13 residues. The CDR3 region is CASSLKADSPLHF. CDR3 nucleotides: TGTGCCAGCAGCTTGAAGGCCGATTCACCCCTCCACTTT.

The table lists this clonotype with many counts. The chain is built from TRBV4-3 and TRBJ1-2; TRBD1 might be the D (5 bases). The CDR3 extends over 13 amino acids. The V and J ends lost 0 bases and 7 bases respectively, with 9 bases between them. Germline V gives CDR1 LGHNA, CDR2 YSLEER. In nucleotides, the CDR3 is TGCGCCAGCAGCCAAGATTGGGGCATTGGCTACACCTTC. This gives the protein CASSQDWGIGYTF.

CDR3 sequence: CASSSGRGWTEAFF. For the CDR3, the DNA is TGTGCCAGCAGCTCTGGTAGGGGATGGACTGAAGCTTTCTTT. The chain links TRBV11-3 to TRBJ1-1; the D gene is possibly TRBD1 (5 bases). This CDR3 spans 14 amino acids. V dropped 4 bases and J dropped 5 bases, with 14 bases sitting between them. CDR1 and CDR2 from the germline V gene are SGHNT and YENEEA. The variable domain in full, with the rest retrieved from reference TRBV11-3 and TRBJ1-1, is EAGVVQSPRYKIIEKKQPVAFWCNPISGHNTLYWYLQNLGQGPELLIRYENEEAVDDSQLPKDRFSAERLKGVDSTLKIQPAELGDSAVYLCASSSGRGWTEAFFGQGTRLTVV.

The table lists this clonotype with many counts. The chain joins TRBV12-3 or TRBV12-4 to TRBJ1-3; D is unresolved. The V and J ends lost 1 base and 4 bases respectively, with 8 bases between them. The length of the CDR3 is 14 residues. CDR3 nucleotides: TGTGCCAGCAGTTTAGGAGGGCGCGGAAACACCATATATTTT. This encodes CASSLGGRGNTIYF.

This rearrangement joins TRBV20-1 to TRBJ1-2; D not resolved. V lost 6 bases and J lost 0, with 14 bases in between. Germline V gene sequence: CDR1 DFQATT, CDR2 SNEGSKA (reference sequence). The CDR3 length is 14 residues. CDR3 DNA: TGCAGTGCGACTGGACTGACCCCTAACTATGGCTACACCTTC. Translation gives CSATGLTPNYGYTF.

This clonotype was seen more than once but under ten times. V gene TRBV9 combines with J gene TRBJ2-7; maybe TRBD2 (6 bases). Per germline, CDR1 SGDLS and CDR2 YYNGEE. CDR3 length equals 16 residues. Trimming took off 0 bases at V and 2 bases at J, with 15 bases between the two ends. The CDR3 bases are TGTGCCAGCAGCGTAGGATCGGGAGAAATTCCCTACGAGCAGTACTTC. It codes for CASSVGSGEIPYEQYF. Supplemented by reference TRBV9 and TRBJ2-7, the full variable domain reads DSGVTQTPKHLITATGQRVTLRCSPRSGDLSVYWYQQSLDQGLQFLIQYYNGEERAKGNILERFSAQQFPDLHSELNLSSLELGDSALYFCASSVGSGEIPYEQYFGPGTRLTVT.

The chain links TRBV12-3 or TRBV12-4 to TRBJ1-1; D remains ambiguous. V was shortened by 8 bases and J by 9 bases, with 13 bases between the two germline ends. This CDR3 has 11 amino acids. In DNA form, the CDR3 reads TGTGCCAGCCGGAGACTTGAAAAAGCTTTCTTT. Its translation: CASRRLEKAFF.

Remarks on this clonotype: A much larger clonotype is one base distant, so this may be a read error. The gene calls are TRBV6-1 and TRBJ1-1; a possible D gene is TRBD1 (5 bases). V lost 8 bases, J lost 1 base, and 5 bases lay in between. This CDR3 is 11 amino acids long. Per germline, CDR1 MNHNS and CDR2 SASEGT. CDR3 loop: CASGQNTEAFF. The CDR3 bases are TGTGCCAGCGGACAGAACACTGAAGCTTTCTTT.

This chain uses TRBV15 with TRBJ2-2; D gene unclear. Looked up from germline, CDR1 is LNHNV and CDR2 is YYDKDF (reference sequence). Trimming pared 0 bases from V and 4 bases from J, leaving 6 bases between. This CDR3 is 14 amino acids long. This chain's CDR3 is CATSRDKGTGELFF. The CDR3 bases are TGTGCCACCAGCAGAGATAAGGGCACCGGGGAGCTGTTTTTT.

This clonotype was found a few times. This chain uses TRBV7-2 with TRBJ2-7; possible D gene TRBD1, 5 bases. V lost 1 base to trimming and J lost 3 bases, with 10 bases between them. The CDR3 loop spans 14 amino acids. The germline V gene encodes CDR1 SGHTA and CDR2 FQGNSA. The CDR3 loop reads CASSLVQVVYEQYF. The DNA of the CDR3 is TGTGCCAGCAGCTTAGTACAGGTTGTCTACGAGCAGTACTTC.

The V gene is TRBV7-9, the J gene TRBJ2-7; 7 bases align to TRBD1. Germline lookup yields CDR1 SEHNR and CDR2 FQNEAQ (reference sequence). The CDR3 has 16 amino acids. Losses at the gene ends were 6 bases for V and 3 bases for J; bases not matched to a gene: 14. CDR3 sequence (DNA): TGTGCCAGCAGTCTCCCCAGGGACAGAATCTTCTACGAGCAGTACTTC. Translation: CASSLPRDRIFYEQYF.

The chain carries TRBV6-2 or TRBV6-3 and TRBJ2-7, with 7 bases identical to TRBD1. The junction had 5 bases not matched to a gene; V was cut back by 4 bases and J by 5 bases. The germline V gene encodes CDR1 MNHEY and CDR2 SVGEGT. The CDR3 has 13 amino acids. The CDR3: CASSSNRGHEQYF. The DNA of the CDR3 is TGTGCCAGCAGTTCTAACAGGGGCCACGAGCAGTACTTC.

As DNA, the CDR3 is TGTGCCAGCAGCCCAGGGGGGACTAGCGGCACAGATACGCAGTATTTT. It encodes CASSPGGTSGTDTQYF. This rearrangement joins TRBV14 to TRBJ2-3, with TRBD2 matching over 10 bases. Germline assignment: CDR1 SGHDN and CDR2 FVKESK. CDR3 size: 16 residues. Losses at the gene ends were 4 bases for V and 1 base for J; bases not matched to a gene: 5.

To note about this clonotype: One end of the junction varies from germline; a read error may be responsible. Here the CDR3 reads CTSSFPNRGDYNEQFF. The DNA of the CDR3 is TGTACCAGCAGTTTCCCTAACAGGGGGGATTACAATGAGCAGTTCTTC. V is TRBV12-3 or TRBV12-4 and J is TRBJ2-1; 8 nucleotides align to TRBD1. The CDR3 has 16 residues.

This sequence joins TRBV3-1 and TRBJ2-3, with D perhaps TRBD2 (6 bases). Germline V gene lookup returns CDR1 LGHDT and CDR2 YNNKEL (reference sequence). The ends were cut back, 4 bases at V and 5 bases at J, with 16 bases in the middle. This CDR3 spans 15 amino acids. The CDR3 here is CASSPLAEEEDTQYF. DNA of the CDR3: TGTGCCAGCAGCCCCTTAGCGGAAGAGGAAGATACGCAGTATTTT.

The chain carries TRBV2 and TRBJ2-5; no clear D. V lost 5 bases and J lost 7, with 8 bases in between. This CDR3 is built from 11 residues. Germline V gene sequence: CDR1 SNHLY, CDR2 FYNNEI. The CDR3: CASSSVWTQYF. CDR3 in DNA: TGTGCCAGCAGTTCCGTATGGACCCAGTACTTC.

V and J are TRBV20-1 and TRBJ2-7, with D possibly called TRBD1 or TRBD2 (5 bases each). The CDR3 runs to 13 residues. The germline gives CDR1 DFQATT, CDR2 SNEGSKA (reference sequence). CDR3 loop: CSLGTPGGYEQYF. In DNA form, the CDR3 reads TGCAGCTTGGGGACGCCTGGCGGGTACGAGCAGTACTTC.

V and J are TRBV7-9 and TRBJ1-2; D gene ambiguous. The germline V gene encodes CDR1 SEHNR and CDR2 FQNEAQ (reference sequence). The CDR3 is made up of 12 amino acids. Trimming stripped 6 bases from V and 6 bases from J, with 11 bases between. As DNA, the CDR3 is TGTGCCAGCAGTCCCATCCCCGATGGCTACACCTTC. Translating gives CASSPIPDGYTF.

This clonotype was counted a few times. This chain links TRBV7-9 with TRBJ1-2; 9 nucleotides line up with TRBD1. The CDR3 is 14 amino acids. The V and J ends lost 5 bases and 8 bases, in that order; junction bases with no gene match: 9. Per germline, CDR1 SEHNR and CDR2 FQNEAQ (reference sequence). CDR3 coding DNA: TGTGCCAGCAGCCCCCGGGACAGGGCCGACGGCTACACCTTC. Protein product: CASSPRDRADGYTF.

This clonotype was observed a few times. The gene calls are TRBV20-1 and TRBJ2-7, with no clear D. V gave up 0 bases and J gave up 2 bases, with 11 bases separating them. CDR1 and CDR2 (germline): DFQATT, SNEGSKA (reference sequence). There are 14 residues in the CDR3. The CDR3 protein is CSAREGRRTYEQYF. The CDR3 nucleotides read TGCAGTGCTAGAGAAGGCAGGCGGACCTACGAGCAGTACTTC.

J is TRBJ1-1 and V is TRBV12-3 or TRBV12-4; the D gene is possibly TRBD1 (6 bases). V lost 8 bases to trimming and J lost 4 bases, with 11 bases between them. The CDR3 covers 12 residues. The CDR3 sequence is CASGRGGTEAFF. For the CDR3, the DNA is TGTGCCAGCGGGAGGGGGGGCACTGAAGCTTTCTTT.

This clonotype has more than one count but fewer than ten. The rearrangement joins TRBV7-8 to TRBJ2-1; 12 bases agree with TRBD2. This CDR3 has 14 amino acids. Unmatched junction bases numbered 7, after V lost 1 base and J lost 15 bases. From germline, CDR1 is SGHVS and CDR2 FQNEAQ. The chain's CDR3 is CASSLGTSGVTMFF. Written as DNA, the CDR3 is TGTGCCAGCAGCTTAGGGACTAGCGGGGTTACTATGTTCTTC.

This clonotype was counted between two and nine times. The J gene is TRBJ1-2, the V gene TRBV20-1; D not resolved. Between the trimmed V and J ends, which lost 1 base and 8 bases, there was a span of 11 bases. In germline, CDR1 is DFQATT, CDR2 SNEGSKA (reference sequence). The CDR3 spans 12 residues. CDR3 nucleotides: TGCAGTGCTAGAGGGGGTTCCGGCGGCTACACCTTC. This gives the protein CSARGGSGGYTF.

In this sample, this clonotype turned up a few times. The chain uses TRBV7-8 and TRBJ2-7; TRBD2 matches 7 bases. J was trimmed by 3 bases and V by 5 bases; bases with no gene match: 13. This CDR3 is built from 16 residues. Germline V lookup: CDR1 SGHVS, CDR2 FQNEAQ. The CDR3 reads CASSAWGGERDYEQYF. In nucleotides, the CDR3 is TGTGCCAGCAGCGCCTGGGGCGGGGAGCGGGACTACGAGCAGTACTTC.